Detailed here is one T cell receptor (beta chain). The target antigen is unknown. Preparation of TCR beta libraries was done by quantitative 5'-RACE with molecular barcodes. TCRdb fed the 5' RACE reads into MiXCR, producing one record per CDR3 protein. The sample lists about 120,000 distinct CDR3 sequences; about 13% were seen once. The sample belongs to a study of CD8 T cells in ankylosing spondylitis. This CDR3 is built from 16 residues. Germline V lookup: CDR1 MGHRA, CDR2 YSYEKL. V lost 0 bases and J lost 2, with 11 bases in between. The study's findings and limits: Apparently characteristic of ankylosing spondylitis blood was a TCR beta motif (about 8 highly homologous variants). Disease-linked clones, CD8+, were relatively rare in peripheral blood. In ankylosing spondylitis patients, matched synovial fluid reportedly showed significant enrichment of disease-linked clones.

This chain links TRBV4-1 with TRBJ1-5; D perhaps matches TRBD1 (5 bases). Specimen: blood, either unsorted or a sorted T cell fraction (not recorded which). This receptor was obtained from a female donor with ankylosing spondylitis or in good health (not recorded which). CDR3 protein: CASSQDWGKGNQPQHF. The CDR3, as DNA: TGCGCCAGCAGCCAAGATTGGGGGAAGGGCAATCAGCCCCAGCATTTT.